Given below is one T cell receptor (beta chain) in context. These data come from a study of CD8 T cells in Susac syndrome. Study information: At the time of blood draw, patients with Susac syndrome were therapy-naive, receiving corticosteroids, or receiving intravenous immunoglobulin alone.

V lost 7 bases, J lost 8 bases, and 15 bases lay in between. This CDR3 comprises 13 residues. Germline V gene data show CDR1 as SEHNR and CDR2 as FQNEAQ (reference sequence). Random hexamers were used to reverse transcribe roughly 0.5 to 1 ug of RNA. It was immunoSEQ multiplex PCR that amplified TCR beta CDR3 across 54 Vbeta and 13 Jbeta. TCRdb recomputed calls from the immunoSEQ multiplex PCR reads with MiXCR, one row per CDR3 protein. The sample carries 210,000 or so distinct CDR3 sequences, approximately 94% recorded once. The sequence was obtained from a human donor with Susac syndrome. The sample was CD4+ T cells from PBMCs. V gene TRBV7-9 combines with J gene TRBJ2-1; D call uncertain. This chain's CDR3 is CASTPLGSDEQFF. In DNA form, the CDR3 reads TGTGCCAGCACCCCTTTAGGGTCCGATGAGCAGTTCTTC.